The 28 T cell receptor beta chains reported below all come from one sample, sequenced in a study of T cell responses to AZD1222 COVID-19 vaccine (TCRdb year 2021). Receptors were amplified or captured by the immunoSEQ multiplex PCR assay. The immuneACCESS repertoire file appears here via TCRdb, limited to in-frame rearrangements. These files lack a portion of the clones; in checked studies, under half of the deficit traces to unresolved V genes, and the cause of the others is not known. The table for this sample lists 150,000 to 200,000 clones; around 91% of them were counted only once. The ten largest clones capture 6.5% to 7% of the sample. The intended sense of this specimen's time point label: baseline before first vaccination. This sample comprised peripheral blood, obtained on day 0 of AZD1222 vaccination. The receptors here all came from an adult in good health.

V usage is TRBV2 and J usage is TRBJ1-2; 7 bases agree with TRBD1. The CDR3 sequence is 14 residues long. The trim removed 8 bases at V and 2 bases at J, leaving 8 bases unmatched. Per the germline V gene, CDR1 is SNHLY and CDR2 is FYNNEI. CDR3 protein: CASPRWDRNYGYTF. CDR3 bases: TGTGCCAGCCCCAGGTGGGACAGAAACTATGGCTACACCTTC.

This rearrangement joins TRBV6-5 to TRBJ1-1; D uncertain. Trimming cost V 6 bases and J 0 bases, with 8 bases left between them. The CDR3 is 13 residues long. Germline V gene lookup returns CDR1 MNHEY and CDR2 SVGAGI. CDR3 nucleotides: TGTGCCAGCAGCTCCCGCATGAACACTGAAGCTTTCTTT. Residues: CASSSRMNTEAFF.

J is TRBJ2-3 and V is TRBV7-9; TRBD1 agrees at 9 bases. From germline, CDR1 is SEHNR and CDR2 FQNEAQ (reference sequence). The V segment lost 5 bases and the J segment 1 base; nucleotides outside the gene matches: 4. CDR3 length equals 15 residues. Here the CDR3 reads CASSPGQGGTDTQYF. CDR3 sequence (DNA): TGTGCCAGCAGCCCGGGACAGGGTGGCACAGATACGCAGTATTTT.

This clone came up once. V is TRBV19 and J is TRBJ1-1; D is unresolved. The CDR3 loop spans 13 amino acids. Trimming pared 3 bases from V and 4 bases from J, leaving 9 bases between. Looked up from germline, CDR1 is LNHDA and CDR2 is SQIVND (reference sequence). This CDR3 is CASSIGTATEAFF. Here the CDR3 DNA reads TGTGCCAGTAGTATTGGAACGGCCACTGAAGCTTTCTTT.

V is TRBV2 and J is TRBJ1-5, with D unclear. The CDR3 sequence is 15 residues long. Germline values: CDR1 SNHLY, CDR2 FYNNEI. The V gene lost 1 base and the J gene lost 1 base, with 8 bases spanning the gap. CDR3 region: CASSEGVSSNQPQHF. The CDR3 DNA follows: TGTGCCAGCAGTGAAGGTGTGAGCAGCAATCAGCCCCAGCATTTT.

Here the CDR3 reads CASRPGGVRGEQYF. CDR3 in DNA: TGTGCCAGCAGACCCGGCGGCGTTCGGGGGGAGCAGTACTTC. V is TRBV6-5 and J is TRBJ2-7, with D possibly TRBD2 on 6 matching bases. V lost 6 bases to trimming and J lost 7 bases, with 19 bases between them. Germline CDR1 and CDR2: MNHEY and SVGAGI. The CDR3 is made up of 14 amino acids.

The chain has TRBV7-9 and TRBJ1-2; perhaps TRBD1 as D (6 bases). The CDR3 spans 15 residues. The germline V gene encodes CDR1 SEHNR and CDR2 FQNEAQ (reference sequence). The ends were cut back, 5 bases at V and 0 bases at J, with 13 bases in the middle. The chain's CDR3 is CASSLLDSPNYGYTF. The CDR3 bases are TGTGCCAGCAGCCTACTGGACAGCCCTAACTATGGCTACACCTTC.

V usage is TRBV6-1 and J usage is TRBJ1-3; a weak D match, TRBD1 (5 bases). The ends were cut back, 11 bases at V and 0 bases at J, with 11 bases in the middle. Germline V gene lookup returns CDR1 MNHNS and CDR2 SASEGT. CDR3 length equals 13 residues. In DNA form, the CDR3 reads TGTGCCGCCGGCAGGGTCTCTGGAAACACCATATATTTT. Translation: CAAGRVSGNTIYF.

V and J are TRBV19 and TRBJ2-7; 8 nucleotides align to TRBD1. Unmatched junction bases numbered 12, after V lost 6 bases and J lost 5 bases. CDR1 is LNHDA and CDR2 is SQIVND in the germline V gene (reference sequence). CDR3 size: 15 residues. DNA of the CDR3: TGTGCCAGTAGGCCCGACAGGGGTGGTCCGGACGAGCAGTACTTC. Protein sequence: CASRPDRGGPDEQYF.

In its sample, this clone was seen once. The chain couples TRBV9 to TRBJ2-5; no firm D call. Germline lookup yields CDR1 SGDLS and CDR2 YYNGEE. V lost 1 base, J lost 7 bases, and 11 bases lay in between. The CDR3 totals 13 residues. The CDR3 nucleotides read TGTGCCAGCAGCGTAAACACCTTGGGGACCCAGTACTTC. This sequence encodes CASSVNTLGTQYF. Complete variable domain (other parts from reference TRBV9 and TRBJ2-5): DSGVTQTPKHLITATGQRVTLRCSPRSGDLSVYWYQQSLDQGLQFLIQYYNGEERAKGNILERFSAQQFPDLHSELNLSSLELGDSALYFCASSVNTLGTQYFGPGTRLLVL.

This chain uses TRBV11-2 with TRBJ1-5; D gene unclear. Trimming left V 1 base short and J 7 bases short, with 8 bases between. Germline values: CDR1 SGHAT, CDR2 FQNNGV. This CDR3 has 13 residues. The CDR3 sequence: CASSLGTDQPQHF. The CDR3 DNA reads TGTGCCAGCAGCTTAGGTACAGACCAGCCCCAGCATTTT. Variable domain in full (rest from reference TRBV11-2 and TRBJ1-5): EAGVAQSPRYKIIEKRQSVAFWCNPISGHATLYWYQQILGQGPKLLIQFQNNGVVDDSQLPKDRFSAERLKGVDSTLKIQPAKLEDSAVYLCASSLGTDQPQHFGDGTRLSIL.

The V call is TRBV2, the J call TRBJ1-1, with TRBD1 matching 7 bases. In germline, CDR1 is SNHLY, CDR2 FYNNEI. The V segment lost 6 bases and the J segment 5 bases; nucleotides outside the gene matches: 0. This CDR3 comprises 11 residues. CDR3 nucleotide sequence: TGTGCCAGCAGACAGGGGACTGAAGCTTTCTTT. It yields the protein CASRQGTEAFF.

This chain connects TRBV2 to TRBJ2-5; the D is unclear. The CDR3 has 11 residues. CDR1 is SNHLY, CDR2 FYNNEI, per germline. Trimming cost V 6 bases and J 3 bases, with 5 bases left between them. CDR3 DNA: TGTGCCAGCAGATTAGAAGAGACCCAGTACTTC. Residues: CASRLEETQYF.

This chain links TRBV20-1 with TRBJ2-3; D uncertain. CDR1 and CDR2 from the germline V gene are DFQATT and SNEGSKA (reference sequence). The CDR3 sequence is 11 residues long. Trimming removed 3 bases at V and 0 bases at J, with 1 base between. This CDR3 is CSASSTDTQYF. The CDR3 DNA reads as TGCAGTGCTAGCAGCACAGATACGCAGTATTTT.

As DNA, the CDR3 is TGTGCCAGCAGCGTAGATAGCGGGGACTACAATGAGCAGTTCTTC. Amino acid sequence: CASSVDSGDYNEQFF. The rearrangement uses TRBV9 and TRBJ2-1, with 8 nucleotides matching TRBD2. This CDR3 spans 15 amino acids. CDR1 is SGDLS and CDR2 is YYNGEE in the germline V gene. The junction had 2 bases not matched to a gene; V was cut back by 0 bases and J by 3 bases. The entire variable domain, with the rest obtained from reference TRBV9 and TRBJ2-1, is as follows: DSGVTQTPKHLITATGQRVTLRCSPRSGDLSVYWYQQSLDQGLQFLIQYYNGEERAKGNILERFSAQQFPDLHSELNLSSLELGDSALYFCASSVDSGDYNEQFFGPGTRLTVL.

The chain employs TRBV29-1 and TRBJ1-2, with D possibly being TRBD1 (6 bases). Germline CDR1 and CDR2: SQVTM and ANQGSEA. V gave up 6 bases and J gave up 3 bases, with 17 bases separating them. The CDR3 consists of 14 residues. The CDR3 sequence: CSVEPDRTYYGYTF. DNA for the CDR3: TGCAGCGTAGAACCCGACAGGACATACTATGGCTACACCTTC.

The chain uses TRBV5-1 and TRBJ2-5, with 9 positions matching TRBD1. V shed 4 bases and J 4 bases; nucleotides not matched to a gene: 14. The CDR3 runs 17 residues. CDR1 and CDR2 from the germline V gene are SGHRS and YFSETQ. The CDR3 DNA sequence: TGCGCCAGCAGCCCTGCTACGCGGACAGGGGTCGTAGAGACCCAGTACTTC. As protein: CASSPATRTGVVETQYF. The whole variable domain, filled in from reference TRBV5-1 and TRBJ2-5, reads KAGVTQTPRYLIKTRGQQVTLSCSPISGHRSVSWYQQTPGQGLQFLFEYFSETQRNKGNFPGRFSGRQFSNSRSEMNVSTLELGDSALYLCASSPATRTGVVETQYFGPGTRLLVL.

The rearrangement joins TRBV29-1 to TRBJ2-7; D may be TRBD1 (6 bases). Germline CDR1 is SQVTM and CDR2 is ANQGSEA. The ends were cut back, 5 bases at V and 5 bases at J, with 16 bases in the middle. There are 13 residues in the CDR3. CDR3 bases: TGCAGCGTTTCGACAGGCGGCGGGCACGAGCAGTACTTC. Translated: CSVSTGGGHEQYF.

CDR3 nucleotides: TGCAGCGTTGAATCTGGGCGGGGGAGCTCCTACAATGAGCAGTTCTTC. Its translation: CSVESGRGSSYNEQFF. V and J are TRBV29-1 and TRBJ2-1; 7 bases match TRBD2. The CDR3 is made up of 16 amino acids. Per germline, CDR1 SQVTM and CDR2 ANQGSEA. The V gene end was trimmed by 2 bases and the J gene end by 0 bases; junction bases not matched to a gene: 7.

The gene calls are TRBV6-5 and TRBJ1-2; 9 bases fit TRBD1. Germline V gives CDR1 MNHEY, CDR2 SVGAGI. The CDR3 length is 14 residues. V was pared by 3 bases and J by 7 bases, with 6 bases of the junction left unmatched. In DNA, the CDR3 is TGTGCCAGCAGTTATTCCGGGACAGGGTCTGGCTACACCTTC. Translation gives CASSYSGTGSGYTF.

The chain's CDR3 is CASSQAPGLVVIFVETQYF. CDR3 DNA: TGTGCCAGCAGCCAAGCCCCCGGACTAGTTGTAATTTTTGTGGAGACCCAGTACTTC. The chain carries TRBV14 and TRBJ2-5; the match to TRBD2 covers 7 bases. The CDR3 extends over 19 amino acids. Unmatched junction bases numbered 19, after V lost 1 base and J lost 5 bases. Germline-derived CDR1 and CDR2 are SGHDN and FVKESK.

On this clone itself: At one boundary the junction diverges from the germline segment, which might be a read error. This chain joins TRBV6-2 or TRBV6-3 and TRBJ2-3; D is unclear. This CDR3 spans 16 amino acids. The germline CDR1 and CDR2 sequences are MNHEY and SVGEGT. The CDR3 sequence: CASSNSPVTSTDTQYF. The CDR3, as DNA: TGTGCCAGCAGTAACTCCCCGGTCACTAGCACAGATACGCAGTATTTT.

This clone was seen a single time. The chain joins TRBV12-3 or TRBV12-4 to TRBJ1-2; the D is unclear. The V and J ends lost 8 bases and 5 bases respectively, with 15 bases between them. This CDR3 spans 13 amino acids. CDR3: CASHRVATYGYTF. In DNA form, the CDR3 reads TGTGCCAGCCACCGGGTGGCCACTTATGGCTACACCTTC.

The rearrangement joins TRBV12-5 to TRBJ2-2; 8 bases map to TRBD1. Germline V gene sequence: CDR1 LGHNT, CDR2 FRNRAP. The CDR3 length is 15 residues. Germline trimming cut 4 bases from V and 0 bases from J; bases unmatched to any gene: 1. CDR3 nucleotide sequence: TGTGCTAGTGGTTCGGGACAGGCGAACACCGGGGAGCTGTTTTTT. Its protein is CASGSGQANTGELFF.

In DNA form, the CDR3 reads TGTGCCAGCTCACGGGACAGGGAAGGGAAGCTGTTTTTT. This encodes CASSRDREGKLFF. V and J are TRBV18 and TRBJ2-2; 9 bases align to TRBD1. Germline CDR1 is KGHSH and CDR2 is LQKENI. The CDR3 consists of 13 residues. V lost 4 bases to trimming and J lost 12 bases; unmatched junction nucleotides: 6.

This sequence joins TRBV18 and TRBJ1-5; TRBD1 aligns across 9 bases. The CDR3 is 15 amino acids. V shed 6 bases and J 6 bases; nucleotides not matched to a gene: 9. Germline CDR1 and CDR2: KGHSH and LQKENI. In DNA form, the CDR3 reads TGTGCCAGCTCCCAACAGGGGGCCCAAGGTCAGCCCCAGCATTTT. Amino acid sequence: CASSQQGAQGQPQHF. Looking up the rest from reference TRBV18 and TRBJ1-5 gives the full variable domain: NAGVMQNPRHLVRRRGQEARLRCSPMKGHSHVYWYRQLPEEGLKFMVYLQKENIIDESGMPKERFSAEFPKEGPSILRIQQVVRGDSAAYFCASSQQGAQGQPQHFGDGTRLSIL.

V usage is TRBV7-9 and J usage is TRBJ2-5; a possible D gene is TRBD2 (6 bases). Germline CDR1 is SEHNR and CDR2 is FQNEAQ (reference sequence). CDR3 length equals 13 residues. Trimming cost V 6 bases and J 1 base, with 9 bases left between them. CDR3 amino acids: CASRRDPQETQYF. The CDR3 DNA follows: TGTGCCAGCAGGCGGGACCCCCAAGAGACCCAGTACTTC.

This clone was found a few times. CDR3 DNA: TGTGCCAGCTCACCTGGGACAGGGAATCAGCCCCAGCATTTT. The encoded protein is CASSPGTGNQPQHF. This rearrangement joins TRBV18 to TRBJ1-5; 9 bases are shared with TRBD1. The CDR3 sequence is 14 residues long. The V gene's germline CDR1 is KGHSH and CDR2 LQKENI. The trim removed 3 bases at V and 4 bases at J, leaving 1 base unmatched.